Listed here are 7 T cell receptor beta chains from one sample, sequenced in a study of T cell responses to AZD1222 COVID-19 vaccine. Generated by immunoSEQ multiplex PCR, the TCRdb table keeps only in-frame clones and is missing some. The sample includes around 150,000 clones, about 90% of them seen just once. Sequenced material: peripheral blood, taken on day 0 of MenACWY control vaccination. Source of these receptors: an adult in good health.

V usage is TRBV7-2 and J usage is TRBJ2-3; D gene unclear. The CDR3 sequence is 16 residues long. V lost 5 bases and J lost 2, with 17 bases in between. Germline V gene sequence: CDR1 SGHTA, CDR2 FQGNSA. The DNA for the CDR3 is TGTGCCAGCAGCCCCGACGACACAACTATCACAGATACGCAGTATTTT. It is translated as CASSPDDTTITDTQYF.

The rearrangement joins TRBV5-4 to TRBJ2-1, with D maybe TRBD1 (5 bases). CDR1 is SGHNT, CDR2 YYREEE, per germline (reference sequence). The V and J ends lost 5 bases and 10 bases respectively, with 13 bases between them. The CDR3 totals 12 residues. CDR3 in amino acids: CASRFDRSEQFF. As DNA, the CDR3 is TGTGCCAGCAGGTTTGACAGATCCGAGCAGTTCTTC.

The J gene is TRBJ2-5, the V gene TRBV5-5, with 9 bases fitting TRBD2. The CDR3 is 16 amino acids. Trimming at V came to 0 bases and at J to 2 bases, leaving 5 bases not matched to a gene. Germline V gene data show CDR1 as SGHKS and CDR2 as YYEKEE (reference sequence). As DNA, the CDR3 is TGTGCCAGCAGCTTGGGATCGGCGGGAGGGCAAGAGACCCAGTACTTC. Protein product: CASSLGSAGGQETQYF. Combining the CDR3 with reference TRBV5-5 and TRBJ2-5 gives the whole variable domain DAGVTQSPTHLIKTRGQQVTLRCSPISGHKSVSWYQQVLGQGPQFIFQYYEKEERGRGNFPDRFSARQFPNYSSELNVNALLLGDSALYLCASSLGSAGGQETQYFGPGTRLLVL.

This rearrangement joins TRBV3-1 (or the pseudogene TRBV3-2) to TRBJ2-6; no clear D. Germline loops: CDR1 LGHDT, CDR2 YNNKEL (reference sequence). V was pared by 6 bases and J by 4 bases, with 13 bases between. CDR3 length: 15 amino acids. As DNA, the CDR3 is TGTGCCAGCAGTCCGGTAAATGCCGGGGCCAACGTCCTGACTTTC. As protein: CASSPVNAGANVLTF.

The J gene is TRBJ1-1, the V gene TRBV30; D is uncertain. V lost 0 bases, J lost 2 bases, and 10 bases lay in between. Germline CDR1 reads GTSNPN; CDR2 reads SVGIG (reference sequence). This CDR3 contains 14 residues. The CDR3: CAWSVGAVNTEAFF. The CDR3, as DNA: TGTGCCTGGAGTGTGGGAGCCGTAAACACTGAAGCTTTCTTT.

This sequence joins TRBV12-5 and TRBJ2-1; 11 nucleotides line up with TRBD2. Germline V gene lookup returns CDR1 LGHNT and CDR2 FRNRAP. This CDR3 is built from 16 residues. The trim removed 1 base at V and 4 bases at J, leaving 3 bases unmatched. The CDR3 spells CASGLGVAGGYNEQFF. CDR3 nucleotides: TGTGCTAGTGGTTTGGGGGTAGCGGGAGGGTACAATGAGCAGTTCTTC.

The rearrangement joins TRBV19 to TRBJ1-1, with D perhaps TRBD1 (6 bases). The CDR3 is 13 amino acids. Trimming shortened V by 5 bases and J by 5 bases, and 12 bases separated the two germline ends. Germline CDR1 and CDR2: LNHDA and SQIVND (reference sequence). The CDR3 reads CASSVGARTEAFF. In nucleotides, the CDR3 is TGTGCCAGTAGTGTGGGGGCGAGGACTGAAGCTTTCTTT.